A selection of T cell receptor beta chains follows, all from one sample in a study of regulatory dendritic cells for organ transplantation. Using immunoSEQ multiplex PCR, the repertoire was profiled, and TCRdb retains in-frame clones only, with some absent. There are around 29,000 clones in the sample; under 90% occur only once, and around 0.4% lies in the top ten. Sequenced sample: naive CD8+ T cells from blood. Source of these receptors: a human donor in good health. CDR3s include the opening cysteine and the closing phenylalanine or tryptophan.

TRBV6-5,CASSLGQGKTEAFF
TRBV4-2,CASSQGGDTDTQYF
TRBV19,CASSLQGGNTEAFF
TRBV10-2,CASRDRLNTEAFF
TRBV4-3,CASSQDRDRGFRDEQFF
TRBV29-1,CSVVDSSYEQYF
TRBV11-2,CASSLGGSLNGYTF
TRBV29-1,CSVWGQGINTIYF
TRBV27,CVSETGDSQETQYF
TRBV4-3,CASSQEVVAGVTDTQYF
TRBV7-2,CASSLEYGGVVNEKLFF
TRBV10-2,CASSDSSGGRTGELFF
TRBV7-6,CASSWGTRNTGELFF
TRBV10-3,CAISEPFQGQNYGYTF
TRBV29-1,CSVGPGETGELFF
TRBV27,CASSPGGGTYGYTF
TRBV7-9,CASSLGGSGPYSNQPQHF
TRBV5-1,CASRTEQGSYEQYF
TRBV9,CASSGQVQNYNEQFF
TRBV7-9,CASSSDSPYEQYF
TRBV10-3,CAASDGLNTEAFF
TRBV5-5,CASSLEQGIVTEAFF
TRBV29-1,CSVLSPRRGNEQFF
TRBV7-9,CASSQTRRRGSGNTIYF
TRBV15,CATSRVVGPEETQYF
TRBV5-1,CASSLEGGGGTEAFF
TRBV5-6,CASSSGASSYEQYF
TRBV4-1,CASSRGAVYEKLFF